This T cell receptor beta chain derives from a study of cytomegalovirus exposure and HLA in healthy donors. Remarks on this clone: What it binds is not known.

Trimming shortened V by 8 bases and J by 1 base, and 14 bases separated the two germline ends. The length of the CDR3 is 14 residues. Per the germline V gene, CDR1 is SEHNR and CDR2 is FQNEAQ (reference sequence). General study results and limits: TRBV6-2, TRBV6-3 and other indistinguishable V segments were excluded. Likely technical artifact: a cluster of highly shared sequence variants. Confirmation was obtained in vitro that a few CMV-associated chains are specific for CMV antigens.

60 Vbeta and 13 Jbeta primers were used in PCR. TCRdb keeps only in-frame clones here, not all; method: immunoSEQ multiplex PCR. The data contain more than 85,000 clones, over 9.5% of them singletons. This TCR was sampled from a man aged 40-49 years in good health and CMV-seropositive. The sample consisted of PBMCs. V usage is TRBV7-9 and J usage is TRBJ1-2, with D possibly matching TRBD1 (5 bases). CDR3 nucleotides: TGTGCCAGCGGCCTCGGGGGGGTTAACTATGGCTACACCTTC. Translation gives CASGLGGVNYGYTF.